The 32 T cell receptor beta chains below all came from one sample that was sequenced in a study of cytomegalovirus exposure and HLA in healthy donors. The repertoire was sequenced with immunoSEQ multiplex PCR; TCRdb's copy has only in-frame clones and lacks some. The table has roughly 120,000 clones, 70% to 90% seen once. The sequenced sample consisted of PBMCs. All receptors come from a man between 18 and 35 years old in good health and CMV-seropositive.

The chain recombines TRBV14 with TRBJ2-4; D possibly corresponds to TRBD2 (5 bases). This CDR3 region has 14 residues. V was cut by 2 bases and J by 8 bases, with 13 bases left in between. Per germline, CDR1 SGHDN and CDR2 FVKESK. The CDR3 region has the DNA TGTGCCAGCAGCCAACAGACGAGGGTTGACATTCAGTACTTC. Protein: CASSQQTRVDIQYF.

The J gene is TRBJ1-2, the V gene TRBV28; TRBD1 aligns across 9 bases. The CDR3 runs 15 residues. Per the germline V gene, CDR1 is MDHEN and CDR2 is SYDVKM. The J segment lost 6 bases and the V segment lost 7 bases, leaving 12 bases of the junction unmatched. CDR3 in amino acids: CASNAPGQGKNGYTF. In nucleotides, the CDR3 is TGTGCCAGCAATGCCCCGGGACAGGGAAAGAATGGCTACACCTTC.

This clone was observed a few times. This chain connects TRBV5-1 to TRBJ1-6; 10 positions match TRBD1. The ends lost 4 bases at V and 9 bases at J; junction bases unmatched: 4. This CDR3 region has 14 residues. Germline V lookup: CDR1 SGHRS, CDR2 YFSETQ. The CDR3 sequence is CASSPDRGASPLHF. As DNA, the CDR3 is TGCGCCAGCAGCCCGGACAGGGGGGCTTCACCCCTCCACTTT.

At least ten counts were recorded for this clone. The J gene is TRBJ2-7, the V gene TRBV2, with D possibly matching TRBD2 (6 bases). V lost 7 bases to trimming and J lost 3 bases, with 10 bases between them. Germline-derived CDR1 and CDR2 are SNHLY and FYNNEI. The CDR3 is 12 residues long. DNA for the CDR3: TGTGCCAGCAAAGAGGAGGGCTACGAGCAGTACTTC. This gives the protein CASKEEGYEQYF.

This clone was counted only a few times. J is TRBJ2-3 and V is TRBV29-1, with D tentatively TRBD2 (5 bases). The CDR3 is made up of 13 amino acids. Germline lookup yields CDR1 SQVTM and CDR2 ANQGSEA. Trimming pared 3 bases from V and 1 base from J, leaving 8 bases between. The CDR3 DNA reads TGCAGCGTTGAGCAGAGGGGCACAGATACGCAGTATTTT. This sequence encodes CSVEQRGTDTQYF.

This clone was seen just once. The chain is built from TRBV19 and TRBJ1-2; D might be TRBD1 (6 bases). This CDR3 comprises 15 residues. V lost 10 bases, J lost 4 bases, and 22 bases lay in between. Germline V gene data show CDR1 as LNHDA and CDR2 as SQIVND (reference sequence). CDR3: CATTGGPNLAYGYTF. In DNA form, the CDR3 reads TGTGCCACCACGGGGGGGCCGAACCTCGCCTATGGCTACACCTTC.

This clone was picked up one time. This chain connects TRBV4-1 to TRBJ2-7; TRBD1 matches at 7 bases. The CDR3 spans 15 residues. The V gene's germline CDR1 is MGHRA and CDR2 YSYEKL. V lost 4 bases to trimming and J lost 4 bases; unmatched junction nucleotides: 10. This chain's CDR3 is CASSPQTGVLYEQYF. The CDR3 DNA reads TGCGCCAGCAGCCCCCAAACAGGGGTGCTTTACGAGCAGTACTTC.

The gene calls are TRBV18 and TRBJ2-7; TRBD2 agrees at 8 bases. CDR1 is KGHSH and CDR2 is LQKENI in the germline V gene. This CDR3 has 15 residues. With V trimmed by 2 bases and J by 6 bases, 9 bases remained unmatched. CDR3 DNA: TGTGCCAGCTCACCAACGCGGGGGGCGCCGGGCGAGCAGTACTTC. Translating gives CASSPTRGAPGEQYF.

V usage is TRBV5-1 and J usage is TRBJ1-1; D gene uncertain. Germline V CDR1 and CDR2: SGHRS, YFSETQ. The CDR3 consists of 15 residues. V gave up 5 bases and J gave up 4 bases, with 18 bases separating them. The CDR3 spells CASSFGGVGSTEAFF. CDR3 bases: TGCGCCAGCAGTTTTGGCGGGGTGGGGAGCACTGAAGCTTTCTTT.

This clone came up a few times. The rearrangement joins TRBV19 to TRBJ1-4; tentative D call: TRBD1 (6 bases). Germline lookup yields CDR1 LNHDA and CDR2 SQIVND (reference sequence). The CDR3 runs 15 residues. With 4 bases removed from V and 8 bases from J, the gap between germline ends came to 17 bases. In DNA form, the CDR3 reads TGTGCCAGTAGTAGTCTCGGACAGTCGGGCGAAAAACTGTTTTTT. Protein: CASSSLGQSGEKLFF.

The sample holds a few counts of this clone. CDR3 loop: CASSPGQGPHNEQFF. Written as DNA, the CDR3 is TGCGCCAGCAGCCCGGGACAGGGCCCCCACAATGAGCAGTTCTTC. The V gene is TRBV5-1, the J gene TRBJ2-1, with 9 bases matching TRBD1. With V trimmed by 4 bases and J by 5 bases, 7 bases remained unmatched. This CDR3 contains 15 residues. Germline CDR1 reads SGHRS; CDR2 reads YFSETQ.

The rearrangement links TRBV28 to TRBJ1-1, with D possibly being TRBD1 (6 bases). Trimming pared 8 bases from V and 3 bases from J, leaving 13 bases between. The CDR3 consists of 13 residues. Germline V CDR1 and CDR2: MDHEN, SYDVKM. The CDR3: CASLLPGDTEAFF. The CDR3 DNA reads as TGTGCCAGCCTTCTCCCAGGGGACACTGAAGCTTTCTTT.

The CDR3 nucleotides are TGCGCCAGCAGCCAAGTCACCGGGACTCCTCACGGGAATGAGCAGTTCTTC. It yields the protein CASSQVTGTPHGNEQFF. This sequence joins TRBV4-3 and TRBJ2-1; tentatively, D is TRBD2 (6 bases). V lost 1 base to trimming and J lost 7 bases, with 20 bases between them. CDR1 and CDR2 from the germline V gene are LGHNA and YSLEER. This CDR3 contains 17 residues.

This clone appeared once. The chain couples TRBV18 to TRBJ2-5, with D tentatively TRBD1 (5 bases). Between the trimmed V and J ends, which lost 3 bases and 3 bases, there was a span of 8 bases. This CDR3 has 13 amino acids. The germline V gene encodes CDR1 KGHSH and CDR2 LQKENI. The CDR3 DNA follows: TGTGCCAGCTCACCGGGGCAAGAAGAGACCCAGTACTTC. Translation: CASSPGQEETQYF.

Only one count was recorded for this clone. This chain joins TRBV27 and TRBJ1-1; D might be TRBD1 (5 bases). Germline CDR1 MNHEY, CDR2 SMNVEV (reference sequence). The length of the CDR3 is 13 residues. The V and J ends lost 0 bases and 5 bases respectively, with 7 bases between them. The CDR3 DNA sequence: TGTGCCAGCAGTTTATCGGAGGGGACTGAAGCTTTCTTT. This sequence encodes CASSLSEGTEAFF.

J is TRBJ2-7 and V is TRBV11-3; D call uncertain. CDR3 size: 13 residues. The germline V gene has CDR1 SGHNT and CDR2 YENEEA. Trimming stripped 1 base from V and 6 bases from J, with 10 bases between. The CDR3 region has the DNA TGTGCCAGCAGCTTAGGGCCCCTTCGCGAGCAGTACTTC. Encoded protein: CASSLGPLREQYF.

This clone has more than one count but fewer than ten. The J gene is TRBJ2-3, the V gene TRBV6-5, with TRBD2 identical over 13 bases. The CDR3 is 15 residues long. The V gene's germline CDR1 is MNHEY and CDR2 SVGAGI. The trim removed 2 bases at V and 4 bases at J, leaving 0 bases unmatched. CDR3 sequence reads: CASSYTSGGADTQYF. The CDR3 DNA follows: TGTGCCAGCAGTTACACTAGCGGGGGGGCAGATACGCAGTATTTT.

The chain couples TRBV5-5 to TRBJ1-1; 7 bases agree with TRBD1. The length of the CDR3 is 17 residues. Germline assignment: CDR1 SGHKS and CDR2 YYEKEE (reference sequence). The junction had 14 bases not matched to a gene; V was cut back by 1 base and J by 5 bases. For the CDR3, the DNA is TGTGCCAGCAGCTTGCCCTCTCTCGACAGGGTCGGGACTGAAGCTTTCTTT. This translates into CASSLPSLDRVGTEAFF.

V gene TRBV25-1 combines with J gene TRBJ2-3; 11 bases align to TRBD2. Germline CDR1 reads MGHDK; CDR2 reads SYGVNS. The CDR3 runs 17 residues. With V trimmed by 3 bases and J by 2 bases, 7 bases remained unmatched. The CDR3 DNA reads as TGTGCCAGCAGTGACCCTTCTAGCGGGGGGCACACAGATACGCAGTATTTT. This gives the protein CASSDPSSGGHTDTQYF. Complete variable domain (other parts from reference TRBV25-1 and TRBJ2-3): EADIYQTPRYLVIGTGKKITLECSQTMGHDKMYWYQQDPGMELHLIHYSYGVNSTEKGDLSSESTVSRIRTEHFPLTLESARPSHTSQYLCASSDPSSGGHTDTQYFGPGTRLTVL.

V is TRBV5-1 and J is TRBJ1-1, with 7 bases lining up with TRBD1. J lost 4 bases, V lost 3 bases, and 6 bases had no gene match. Germline loops: CDR1 SGHRS, CDR2 YFSETQ. The CDR3 has 14 residues. This CDR3 is CASSSAGGATEAFF. Here the CDR3 DNA reads TGCGCCAGCAGCTCCGCAGGGGGAGCCACTGAAGCTTTCTTT.

The V gene is TRBV25-1, the J gene TRBJ2-3, with 7 nucleotides matching TRBD1. The CDR3 extends over 16 amino acids. Germline assignment: CDR1 MGHDK and CDR2 SYGVNS. V was clipped by 8 bases and J by 0 bases; unmatched bases: 11. CDR3: CASDRPPGQSTDTQYF. CDR3 sequence (DNA): TGTGCCAGCGATCGCCCCCCGGGACAGAGCACAGATACGCAGTATTTT.

The gene calls are TRBV5-1 and TRBJ1-1; 8 nucleotides align to TRBD1. Per the germline V gene, CDR1 is SGHRS and CDR2 is YFSETQ. The CDR3 sequence is 15 residues long. V lost 0 bases to trimming and J lost 4 bases; unmatched junction nucleotides: 5. This chain's CDR3 is CASSLEAGGFTEAFF. The CDR3 DNA reads as TGCGCCAGCAGCTTGGAGGCAGGGGGCTTCACTGAAGCTTTCTTT.

The sample holds one count of this clone. This rearrangement joins TRBV15 to TRBJ2-7; 9 bases match TRBD1. Germline V gene data show CDR1 as LNHNV and CDR2 as YYDKDF (reference sequence). The ends lost 0 bases at V and 6 bases at J; junction bases unmatched: 3. This CDR3 spans 14 amino acids. This CDR3 is CATSRDGTGTEQYF. CDR3 nucleotides: TGTGCCACCAGCAGAGACGGGACAGGGACCGAGCAGTACTTC.

The chain employs TRBV10-1 and TRBJ1-2, with 7 bases lining up with TRBD1. With V trimmed by 0 bases and J by 5 bases, 9 bases remained unmatched. The germline V gene encodes CDR1 WNHNN and CDR2 SYGVQD (reference sequence). The CDR3 sequence is 16 residues long. CDR3 amino acids: CASSESTGAGEYGYTF. The DNA of the CDR3 is TGCGCCAGCAGTGAGTCTACAGGGGCAGGAGAATATGGCTACACCTTC.

V gene TRBV2 combines with J gene TRBJ1-1; D gene uncertain. The germline V gene has CDR1 SNHLY and CDR2 FYNNEI. The CDR3 has 13 amino acids. Trimming removed 4 bases from V and 4 bases from J, with 10 bases in between. CDR3 coding DNA: TGTGCCAGCAGTGGAGGCGGGAGCACTGAAGCTTTCTTT. This sequence encodes CASSGGGSTEAFF.

V and J are TRBV6-6 and TRBJ1-2; 7 bases fit TRBD1. The CDR3 totals 15 residues. The germline CDR1 and CDR2 sequences are MNHNY and SVGAGI (reference sequence). The trim removed 2 bases at V and 5 bases at J, leaving 8 bases unmatched. Here the CDR3 reads CASSYADRVRYGYTF. In nucleotides, the CDR3 is TGTGCCAGCAGTTACGCCGACAGGGTCCGATATGGCTACACCTTC.

CDR3 coding DNA: TGTGCCAGCAGCTTATTCGACAGCGGGGGCAAAAACATTCAGTACTTC. Translating it yields CASSLFDSGGKNIQYF. The chain employs TRBV11-1 and TRBJ2-4, with 8 bases that match TRBD2. Germline values: CDR1 SGHAT, CDR2 FQDESV (reference sequence). The CDR3 is 16 amino acids. Trimming removed 2 bases from V and 3 bases from J; junction bases left unmatched: 6. Drawing the rest from reference TRBV11-1 and TRBJ2-4, the complete variable domain is EAEVAQSPRYKITEKSQAVAFWCDPISGHATLYWYRQILGQGPELLVQFQDESVVDDSQLPKDRFSAERLKGVDSTLKIQPAELGDSAMYLCASSLFDSGGKNIQYFGAGTRLSVL.

The chain carries TRBV5-5 and TRBJ2-5; TRBD2 might be the D (5 bases). The CDR3 runs 14 residues. Per germline, CDR1 SGHKS and CDR2 YYEKEE (reference sequence). The ends were cut back, 0 bases at V and 3 bases at J, with 9 bases in the middle. For the CDR3, the DNA is TGTGCCAGCAGCTTGGGTAGCGCGGAAGAGACCCAGTACTTC. It codes for CASSLGSAEETQYF.

The chain recombines TRBV20-1 with TRBJ2-3; D gene uncertain. The length of the CDR3 is 11 residues. Germline CDR1 reads DFQATT; CDR2 reads SNEGSKA (reference sequence). CDR3 protein: CRPGTTDTQYF. The CDR3 DNA sequence: TGCCGACCGGGTACCACAGATACGCAGTATTTT.

This clone was counted only a few times. The J gene is TRBJ1-1, the V gene TRBV19, with D tentatively TRBD1 (5 bases). The V end was cut by 3 bases, the J end by 1 base, with 9 bases between. Germline V gene data show CDR1 as LNHDA and CDR2 as SQIVND (reference sequence). CDR3 length: 14 amino acids. The CDR3 bases are TGTGCCAGTAGTATCGGGGGAAGGAACACTGAAGCTTTCTTT. As protein: CASSIGGRNTEAFF.

J is TRBJ1-1 and V is TRBV20-1, with D unresolved. Trimming removed 6 bases from V and 5 bases from J, with 10 bases in between. From germline, CDR1 is DFQATT and CDR2 SNEGSKA (reference sequence). This CDR3 has 11 amino acids. The CDR3 sequence: CSARQKTEAFF. DNA for the CDR3: TGCAGTGCCCGACAAAAAACTGAAGCTTTCTTT.

The genes are TRBV7-2 and TRBJ1-6; D is unresolved. The germline V gene encodes CDR1 SGHTA and CDR2 FQGNSA. Trimming left V 5 bases short and J 4 bases short, with 9 bases between. The CDR3 covers 14 residues. The CDR3 sequence is CASSPQFYNSPLHF. Here the CDR3 DNA reads TGTGCCAGCAGCCCCCAATTTTATAATTCACCCCTCCACTTT.